Here is one TCR beta chain with its context. This sample was taken from a study of shared clonotypes between healthy human individuals. Study at large: The composition of the donors was two women and a few men aged 18 to 49.

The CDR3 covers 15 residues. Per germline, CDR1 LGHNA and CDR2 YSLEER. TCRdb keeps only in-frame clones here, not all; method: immunoSEQ multiplex PCR. The sample contains roughly 1 million clones, about 75% of which appear only once. The sequenced sample consisted of memory CD4+ T cells sorted from blood. Documented subset: CD45RA-negative fraction. The TCR sequence derives from a man aged 18 to 29 in good health. The chain carries TRBV4-3 and TRBJ2-5; unclear D gene. The DNA end is more similar to TRBJ2-7, so the J call may be wrong. The CDR3 nucleotides read TGCGCCAGCAGCCAAGAGTTGAGTACCTTCCACGAGCAGTACTTC. This gives the protein CASSQELSTFHEQYF.